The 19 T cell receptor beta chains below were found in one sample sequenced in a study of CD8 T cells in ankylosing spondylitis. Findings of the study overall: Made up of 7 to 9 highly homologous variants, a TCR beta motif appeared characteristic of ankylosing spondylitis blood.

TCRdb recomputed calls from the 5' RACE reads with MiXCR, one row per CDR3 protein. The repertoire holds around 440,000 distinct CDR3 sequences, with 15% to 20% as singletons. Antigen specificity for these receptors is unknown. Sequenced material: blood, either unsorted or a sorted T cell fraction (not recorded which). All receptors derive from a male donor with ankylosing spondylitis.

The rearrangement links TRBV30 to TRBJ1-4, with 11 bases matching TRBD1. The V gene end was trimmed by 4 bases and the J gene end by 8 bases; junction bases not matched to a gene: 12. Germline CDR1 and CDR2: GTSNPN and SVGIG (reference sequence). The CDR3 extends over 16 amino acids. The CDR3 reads CAWTSTRTGGLEKLFF. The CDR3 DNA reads TGTGCCTGGACTTCGACCCGGACAGGGGGCCTAGAAAAACTGTTTTTT. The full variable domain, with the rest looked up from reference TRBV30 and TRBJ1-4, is SQTIHQWPATLVQPVGSPLSLECTVEGTSNPNLYWYRQAAGRGLQLLFYSVGIGQISSEVPQNLSASRPQDRQFILSSKKLLLSDSGFYLCAWTSTRTGGLEKLFFGSGTQLSVL.

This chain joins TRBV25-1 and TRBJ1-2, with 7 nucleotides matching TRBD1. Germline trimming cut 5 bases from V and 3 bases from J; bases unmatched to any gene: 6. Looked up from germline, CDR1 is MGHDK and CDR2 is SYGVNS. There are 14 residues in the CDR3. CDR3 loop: CASSPTGVYYGYTF. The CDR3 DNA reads TGTGCCAGCAGTCCAACAGGGGTATACTATGGCTACACCTTC.

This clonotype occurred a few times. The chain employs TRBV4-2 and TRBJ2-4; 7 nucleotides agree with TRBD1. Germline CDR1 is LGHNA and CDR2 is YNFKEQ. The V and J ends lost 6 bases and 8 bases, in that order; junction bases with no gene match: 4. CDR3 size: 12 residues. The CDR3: CASRQGTDIQYF. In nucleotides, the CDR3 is TGTGCCAGCAGACAGGGGACGGACATTCAGTACTTC.

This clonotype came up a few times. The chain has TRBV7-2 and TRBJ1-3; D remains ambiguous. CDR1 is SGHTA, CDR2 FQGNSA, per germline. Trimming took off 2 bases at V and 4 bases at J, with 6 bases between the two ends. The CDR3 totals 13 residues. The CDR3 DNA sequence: TGTGCCAGCAGCTTAACTCAAGGAAACACCATATATTTT. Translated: CASSLTQGNTIYF.

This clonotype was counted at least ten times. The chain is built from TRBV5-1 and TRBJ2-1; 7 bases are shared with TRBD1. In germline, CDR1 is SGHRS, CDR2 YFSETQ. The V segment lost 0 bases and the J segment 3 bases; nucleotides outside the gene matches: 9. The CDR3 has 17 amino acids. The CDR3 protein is CASSLVEGAIHYNEQFF. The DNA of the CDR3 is TGCGCCAGCAGCTTGGTAGAGGGGGCTATCCACTACAATGAGCAGTTCTTC. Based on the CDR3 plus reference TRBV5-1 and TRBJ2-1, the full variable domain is KAGVTQTPRYLIKTRGQQVTLSCSPISGHRSVSWYQQTPGQGLQFLFEYFSETQRNKGNFPGRFSGRQFSNSRSEMNVSTLELGDSALYLCASSLVEGAIHYNEQFFGPGTRLTVL.

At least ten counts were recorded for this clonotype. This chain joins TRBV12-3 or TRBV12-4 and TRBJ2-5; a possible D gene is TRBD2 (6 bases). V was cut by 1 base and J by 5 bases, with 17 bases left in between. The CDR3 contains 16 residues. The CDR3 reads CASSLGQLAALETQYF. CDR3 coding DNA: TGTGCCAGCAGTTTAGGACAACTAGCTGCCCTCGAGACCCAGTACTTC.

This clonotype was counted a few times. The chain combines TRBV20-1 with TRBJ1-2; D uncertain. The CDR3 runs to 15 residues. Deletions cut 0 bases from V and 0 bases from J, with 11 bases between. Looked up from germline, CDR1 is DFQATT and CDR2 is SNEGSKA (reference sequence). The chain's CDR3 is CSAREDFISNYGYTF. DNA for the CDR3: TGCAGTGCTAGAGAGGATTTCATTTCTAACTATGGCTACACCTTC.

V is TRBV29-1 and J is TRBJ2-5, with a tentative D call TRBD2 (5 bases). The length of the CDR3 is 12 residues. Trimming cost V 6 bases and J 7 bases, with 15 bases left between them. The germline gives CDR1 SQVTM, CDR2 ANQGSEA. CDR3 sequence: CSVPSGKGTQYF. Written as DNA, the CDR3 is TGCAGCGTCCCATCGGGGAAAGGGACCCAGTACTTC. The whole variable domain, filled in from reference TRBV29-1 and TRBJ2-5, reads SAVISQKPSRDICQRGTSLTIQCQVDSQVTMMFWYRQQPGQSLTLIATANQGSEATYESGFVIDKFPISRPNLTFSTLTVSNMSPEDSSIYLCSVPSGKGTQYFGPGTRLLVL.

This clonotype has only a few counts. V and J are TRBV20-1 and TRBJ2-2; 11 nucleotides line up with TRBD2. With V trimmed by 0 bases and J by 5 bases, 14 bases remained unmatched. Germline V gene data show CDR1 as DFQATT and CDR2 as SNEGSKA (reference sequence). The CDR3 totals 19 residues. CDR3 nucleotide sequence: TGCAGTGCTAGAGATGCTTTAGCGGGGGGGCTTATTGAAACCGGGGAGCTGTTTTTT. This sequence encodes CSARDALAGGLIETGELFF.

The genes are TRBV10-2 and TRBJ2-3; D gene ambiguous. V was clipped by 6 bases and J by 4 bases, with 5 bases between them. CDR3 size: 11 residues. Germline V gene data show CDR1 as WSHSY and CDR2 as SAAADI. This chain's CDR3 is CASRWADTQYF. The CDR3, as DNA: TGCGCCAGCAGGTGGGCAGATACGCAGTATTTT.

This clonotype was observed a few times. The CDR3 protein is CASSSGYPTTGANVLTF. CDR3 DNA: TGTGCCAGCAGCTCAGGGTACCCGACGACTGGGGCCAACGTCCTGACTTTC. The V gene is TRBV6-1, the J gene TRBJ2-6, with D tentatively TRBD1 (5 bases). Germline assignment: CDR1 MNHNS and CDR2 SASEGT. CDR3 size: 17 residues. V shed 6 bases and J shed 2 bases, with 17 bases lying between them.

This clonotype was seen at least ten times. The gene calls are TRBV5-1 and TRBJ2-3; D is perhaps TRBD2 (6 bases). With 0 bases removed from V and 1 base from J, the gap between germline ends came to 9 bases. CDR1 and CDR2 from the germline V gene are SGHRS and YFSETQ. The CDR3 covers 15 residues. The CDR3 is CASSLVAGRTDTQYF. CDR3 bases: TGCGCCAGCAGCTTGGTGGCGGGACGCACAGATACGCAGTATTTT. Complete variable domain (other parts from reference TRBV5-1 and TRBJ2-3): KAGVTQTPRYLIKTRGQQVTLSCSPISGHRSVSWYQQTPGQGLQFLFEYFSETQRNKGNFPGRFSGRQFSNSRSEMNVSTLELGDSALYLCASSLVAGRTDTQYFGPGTRLTVL.

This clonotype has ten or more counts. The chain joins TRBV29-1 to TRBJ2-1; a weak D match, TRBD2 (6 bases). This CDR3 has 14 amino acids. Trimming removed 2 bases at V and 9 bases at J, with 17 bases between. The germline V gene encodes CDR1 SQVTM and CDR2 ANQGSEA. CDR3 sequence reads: CSVEQGWRGGEQFF. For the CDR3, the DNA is TGCAGCGTTGAACAGGGCTGGAGGGGAGGTGAGCAGTTCTTC.

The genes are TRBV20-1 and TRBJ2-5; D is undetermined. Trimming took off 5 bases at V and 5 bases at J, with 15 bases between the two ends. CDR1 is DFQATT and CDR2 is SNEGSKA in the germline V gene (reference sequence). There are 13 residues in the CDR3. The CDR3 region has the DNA TGCAGTGCTCCCGACGAGATTTCGGAGACCCAGTACTTC. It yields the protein CSAPDEISETQYF.

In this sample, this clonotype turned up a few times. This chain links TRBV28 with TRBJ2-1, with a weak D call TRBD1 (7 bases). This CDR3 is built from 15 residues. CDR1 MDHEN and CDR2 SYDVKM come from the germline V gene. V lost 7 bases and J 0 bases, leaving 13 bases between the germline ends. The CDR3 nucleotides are TGTGCCAGCAACCCAGGGGGGAGCTCCTACAATGAGCAGTTCTTC. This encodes CASNPGGSSYNEQFF.

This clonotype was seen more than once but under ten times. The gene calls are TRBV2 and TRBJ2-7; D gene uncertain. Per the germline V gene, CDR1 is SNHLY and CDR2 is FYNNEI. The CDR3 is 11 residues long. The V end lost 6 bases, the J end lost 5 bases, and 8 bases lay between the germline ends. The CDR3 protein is CASRLADEQYF. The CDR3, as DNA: TGTGCCAGCAGACTGGCAGACGAGCAGTACTTC.

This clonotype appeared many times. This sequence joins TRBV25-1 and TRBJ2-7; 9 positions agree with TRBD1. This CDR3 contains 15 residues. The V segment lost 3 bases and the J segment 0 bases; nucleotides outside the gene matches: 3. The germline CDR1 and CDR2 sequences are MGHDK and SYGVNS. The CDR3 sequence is CASSEDRGYSYEQYF. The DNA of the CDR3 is TGTGCCAGCAGTGAGGACAGGGGTTACTCCTACGAGCAGTACTTC.

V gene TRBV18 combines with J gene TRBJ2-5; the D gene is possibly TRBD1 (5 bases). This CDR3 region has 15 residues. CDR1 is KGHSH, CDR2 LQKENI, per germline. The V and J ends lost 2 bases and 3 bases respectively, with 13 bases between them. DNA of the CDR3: TGTGCCAGCTCACCAGAGCAGGGATGGGAAGAGACCCAGTACTTC. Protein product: CASSPEQGWEETQYF.

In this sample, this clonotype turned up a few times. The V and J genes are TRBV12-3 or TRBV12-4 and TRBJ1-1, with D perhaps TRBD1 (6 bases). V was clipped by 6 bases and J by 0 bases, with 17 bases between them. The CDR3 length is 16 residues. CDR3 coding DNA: TGTGCCAGCAGCGACCCCTCAGGGGCGATGAACACTGAAGCTTTCTTT. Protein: CASSDPSGAMNTEAFF.